Shown below are 10 T cell receptor beta chains from a single sample sequenced in a study of T-cell memory formation after mild COVID-19. TCRdb reanalysed the 5' RACE reads using MiXCR and keeps one entry per CDR3 protein. The data contain about 100,000 distinct CDR3 sequences, around 10% of them seen just once; the ten biggest clones take up roughly two fifths. The sequenced material came from PBMCs or a T cell subset sorted from them (not recorded which). The receptors stem from a man aged 18-30 years who had mild COVID-19 (a few samples of this study predate the infection). Cell type and time point are not known.

This clonotype was picked up a small number of times. The genes are TRBV6-6 and TRBJ1-6; D is possibly TRBD1 (6 bases). Between the trimmed V and J ends, which lost 2 bases and 6 bases, there was a span of 8 bases. The germline CDR1 and CDR2 sequences are MNHNY and SVGAGI (reference sequence). This CDR3 comprises 14 residues. CDR3 loop: CASSYRTVNSPLHF. The CDR3 nucleotides read TGTGCCAGCAGTTACAGGACAGTTAATTCACCCCTCCACTTT.

In its sample, this clonotype was seen many times. J is TRBJ2-7 and V is TRBV11-2, with D unresolved. The CDR3 has 16 amino acids. The V and J ends lost 4 bases and 2 bases respectively, with 18 bases between them. Germline CDR1 reads SGHAT; CDR2 reads FQNNGV. CDR3 DNA: TGTGCCAGCAGCTCCCCCCCGGCGAGCGAAACCTACGAGCAGTACGTC. Translating gives CASSSPPASETYEQYV.

The chain recombines TRBV15 with TRBJ1-2; possible D gene TRBD1, 5 bases. Trimming took 8 bases from V and 8 from J, leaving 18 bases between them. Germline V gene data show CDR1 as LNHNV and CDR2 as YYDKDF (reference sequence). The CDR3 has 13 amino acids. The CDR3 DNA reads as TGTGCCACCGCCGTCCTAAGGGGCCGCGGCTACACCTTC. Encoded protein: CATAVLRGRGYTF.

On this clonotype: Mismatch with germline at one junction end may stem from a read error. V usage is TRBV7-3 and J usage is TRBJ2-1, with D possibly matching TRBD2 (5 bases). The CDR3 has 10 amino acids. Germline V CDR1 and CDR2: SGHTA, FQGTGA. The CDR3 spells CASAGNEQVF. The CDR3 DNA is TGTGCCAGCGCCGGGAATGAGCAGGTCTTC.

The chain joins TRBV3-1 to TRBJ2-7, with D perhaps matching TRBD2 (5 bases). Germline assignment: CDR1 LGHDT and CDR2 YNNKEL (reference sequence). V lost 4 bases to trimming and J lost 7 bases, with 11 bases between them. This CDR3 is 12 amino acids long. The DNA of the CDR3 is TGTGCCAGCAGCCTCGTCGGGAATGAGCAGTACTTC. This codes for CASSLVGNEQYF.

Only a few counts were recorded for this clonotype. This chain uses TRBV7-2 with TRBJ1-5, with TRBD1 as a possible D gene (5 bases). V dropped 5 bases and J dropped 5 bases, with 13 bases sitting between them. Germline V lookup: CDR1 SGHTA, CDR2 FQGNSA. The CDR3 has 14 residues. Here the CDR3 DNA reads TGTGCCAGCAGCGAAGCGGTGGGGGATCAGCCCCAGCATTTT. This gives the protein CASSEAVGDQPQHF.

This clonotype was detected a few times. V usage is TRBV6-6 and J usage is TRBJ2-3; D remains unclear. In germline, CDR1 is MNHNY, CDR2 SVGAGI (reference sequence). The length of the CDR3 is 14 residues. Trimming shortened V by 2 bases and J by 0 bases, and 6 bases separated the two germline ends. CDR3 nucleotide sequence: TGTGCCAGCAGTTACCTTGCTAGCACAGATACGCAGTATTTT. It encodes CASSYLASTDTQYF.

The J gene is TRBJ2-1, the V gene TRBV5-1; 7 bases are a match to TRBD2. Trimming removed 0 bases from V and 2 bases from J; junction bases left unmatched: 8. The CDR3 covers 17 residues. The V gene's germline CDR1 is SGHRS and CDR2 YFSETQ. The chain's CDR3 is CASSLGSAGDPYNEQFF. The CDR3 nucleotides read TGCGCCAGCAGCTTGGGAAGCGCGGGGGACCCCTACAATGAGCAGTTCTTC.

In this sample, this clonotype turned up a few times. The chain couples TRBV12-3 or TRBV12-4 to TRBJ1-1; D ambiguous. This CDR3 contains 16 residues. V lost 5 bases to trimming and J lost 0 bases, with 16 bases between them. The CDR3 coding sequence is TGTGCCAGCAGTCCAATCCGGGTGGGAATGAACACTGAAGCTTTCTTT. Protein sequence: CASSPIRVGMNTEAFF.

This clonotype was counted ten times or more. The chain couples TRBV6-6 to TRBJ2-1; 11 positions agree with TRBD2. Germline trimming cut 5 bases from V and 4 bases from J; bases unmatched to any gene: 1. Germline V lookup: CDR1 MNHNY, CDR2 SVGAGI (reference sequence). This CDR3 region has 14 residues. The DNA for the CDR3 is TGTGCCAGCAGTCTAGCGGGGGGATACAATGAGCAGTTCTTC. It codes for CASSLAGGYNEQFF.